This TCR beta chain was observed in a study of PD-1 blockade in classical Hodgkin lymphoma. The time point was: cycle 4 day 1 (C4D1), after more than five weeks of nivolumab. All the patients suffered relapse after autologous stem cell transplantation, and brentuximab vedotin exposure differed. When best responses were assessed, they were complete response, partial response or progressive disease. TCRdb keeps only in-frame clones here, not all; method: immunoSEQ multiplex PCR. The sample lists 85,000 to 90,000 clones, about nine tenths occurring once. Overall study results and limits: TCR diversity in CD4+, not CD8+, cells rose significantly by C4D1.

About this clone itself: Antigen specificity is unknown.

The source was peripheral blood mononuclear cells (PBMCs), collected before the fourth cycle of nivolumab. This TCR came from a human donor with classical Hodgkin lymphoma.

The CDR3 protein is CASSLGGQGAPNSPLHF. In DNA form, the CDR3 reads TGTGCCAGCAGCTTGGGGGGACAGGGAGCCCCTAATTCACCCCTCCACTTT. This chain uses TRBV5-6 with TRBJ1-6, with 9 positions matching TRBD1. V dropped 0 bases and J dropped 6; count of bases not matched to a gene: 7. The V gene's germline CDR1 is SGHDT and CDR2 YYEEEE. This CDR3 is built from 17 residues. The full variable domain, its missing parts supplied by reference TRBV5-6 and TRBJ1-6, is DAGVTQSPTHLIKTRGQQVTLRCSPKSGHDTVSWYQQALGQGPQFIFQYYEEEERQRGNFPDRFSGHQFPNYSSELNVNALLLGDSALYLCASSLGGQGAPNSPLHFGNGTRLTVT.